This T cell receptor beta chain was sequenced during a study of immune cell composition in non-small cell lung cancer. Measured with immunoSEQ multiplex PCR; TCRdb has only the in-frame clones, and not every one. The sample gives 8,500 to 14,000 clones, approximately 60% of which show up once; 15% to 20% is in the top ten. Points from the study as a whole: Shared sequences between tumour-reactive and dominant in vivo clones were not proven. Adenocarcinomas with higher top tumour-associated clone frequency had more reactive TILs. Lung adenocarcinomas had lower top 10 clone scores and clonality than squamous tumours.

This clone occurred a few times. As yet, its antigen is unknown. Trimming pared 2 bases from V and 0 bases from J, leaving 7 bases between. This CDR3 is built from 13 residues. Germline V lookup: CDR1 GTSNPN, CDR2 SVGIG (reference sequence). This sequence joins TRBV30 and TRBJ1-1; no clear D gene. Input material: lung tumor tissue. This clonotype was obtained from a human donor with non-small cell lung cancer. The chain's CDR3 is CAWSTILNTEAFF. The CDR3 DNA reads TGTGCCTGGAGTACAATTTTGAACACTGAAGCTTTCTTT.